This TCR beta chain is drawn from a study of blood T cell repertoires in COVID-19. Overall study context: The analysed material was cDNA or gDNA that came from T cells, B-cell-depleted T cells, or PBMCs.

This CDR3 region has 17 residues. Profiled with immunoSEQ multiplex PCR; TCRdb holds only in-frame clones, not every one. The sample has roughly 250,000 clones; roughly 93% are singletons. Recruitment covered about two dozen US areas and drew participants whose ages spanned about 18 to 90 years. V usage is TRBV21-1 and J usage is TRBJ2-7; the D call of TRBD1 is as the table states it, not checked on the DNA. TRBV21-1 is marked as a pseudogene. Input material: PBMCs or T cells enriched from blood (not recorded which). The clonotype was recovered from a woman aged 40 to 50 with acute COVID-19. The CDR3 region has the DNA TGTGCCAGCAGCAAAGTTCACCTCGACAGGGTCTCTCGCGAGCAGTACTTC. Protein product: CASSKVHLDRVSREQYF.